These 10 T cell receptor beta chains originate from one sample sequenced in a study of radiotherapy plus CTLA-4 blockade in lung cancer. Libraries were prepared by immunoSEQ multiplex PCR; TCRdb keeps only in-frame clonotypes and omits some of them. This table holds more than 75,000 clones, about 87% found once. The sample here was peripheral blood, taken from a patient treated with radiotherapy plus ipilimumab. The source of these receptors is a human donor with non-small cell lung cancer who had stable disease on radiotherapy plus ipilimumab.

On this clone: The sample contains more than one DNA sequence encoding this CDR3. The chain has TRBV30 and TRBJ2-7; TRBD2 aligns across 9 bases. CDR3 length equals 14 residues. The germline V gene has CDR1 GTSNPN and CDR2 SVGIG (reference sequence). The trim removed 5 bases at V and 3 bases at J, leaving 8 bases unmatched. CDR3 coding DNA: TGTGCCTGGGGTGGCGGGGGGGCGAGCTACGAGCAGTACTTC. It translates to CAWGGGGASYEQYF.

V is TRBV6-1 and J is TRBJ2-7, with TRBD1 as a possible D gene (6 bases). V lost 6 bases to trimming and J lost 7 bases, with 7 bases between them. Germline CDR1 is MNHNS and CDR2 is SASEGT. The CDR3 consists of 10 residues. For the CDR3, the DNA is TGTGCCAGCAGGGACAGTGAGCAGTACTTC. This gives the protein CASRDSEQYF.

The chain has TRBV15 and TRBJ1-2; D gene unclear. The CDR3 consists of 11 residues. V was shortened by 0 bases and J by 4 bases, with 0 bases between the two germline ends. Germline values: CDR1 LNHNV, CDR2 YYDKDF (reference sequence). The CDR3 is CATSRDYGYTF. In DNA form, the CDR3 reads TGTGCCACCAGCAGAGACTATGGCTACACCTTC.

The chain uses TRBV21-1 and TRBJ2-7. TRBV21-1 is designated a pseudogene. This CDR3 has 13 amino acids. The CDR3 DNA reads TGTGCCAGCAGCAACGACCAAGCCCACGAGCAGTACTTC. As protein: CASSNDQAHEQYF.

The chain uses TRBV19 and TRBJ1-1, with a possible D match to TRBD1 (5 bases). The CDR3 is made up of 15 amino acids. The germline gives CDR1 LNHDA, CDR2 SQIVND (reference sequence). V gave up 5 bases and J gave up 6 bases, with 19 bases separating them. The CDR3 loop is CASSGLGLIGAEAFF. As DNA, the CDR3 is TGTGCCAGTAGTGGTCTGGGACTAATAGGCGCTGAAGCTTTCTTT.

This chain links TRBV18 with TRBJ1-2; TRBD1 might be the D (5 bases). The CDR3 is made up of 14 amino acids. Germline V gene sequence: CDR1 KGHSH, CDR2 LQKENI. The V and J ends lost 6 bases and 2 bases respectively, with 13 bases between them. CDR3 amino acids: CASSDPGLNYGYTF. For the CDR3, the DNA is TGTGCCAGCTCCGACCCAGGGTTAAACTATGGCTACACCTTC.

The V gene is TRBV2, the J gene TRBJ2-7; 7 nucleotides match TRBD2. The trim removed 5 bases at V and 3 bases at J, leaving 7 bases unmatched. Germline CDR1 SNHLY, CDR2 FYNNEI. There are 14 residues in the CDR3. The CDR3 bases are TGTGCCAGCAGTCTAGGACTAGGGAGCTACGAGCAGTACTTC. As protein: CASSLGLGSYEQYF.

The rearrangement uses TRBV5-1 and TRBJ2-5, with D perhaps TRBD2 (6 bases). The CDR3 sequence is 13 residues long. Trimming stripped 1 base from V and 3 bases from J, with 7 bases between. Germline CDR1 is SGHRS and CDR2 is YFSETQ. The CDR3 reads CASSLTGEETQYF. For the CDR3, the DNA is TGCGCCAGCAGCTTGACGGGGGAAGAGACCCAGTACTTC.

CDR3 protein: CASSPGHMGNIQYF. The CDR3 region has the DNA TGCGCCAGCAGCCCGGGACATATGGGAAACATTCAGTACTTC. The genes are TRBV5-1 and TRBJ2-4, with D possibly matching TRBD1 (6 bases). The V gene's germline CDR1 is SGHRS and CDR2 YFSETQ. Between the trimmed V and J ends, which lost 4 bases and 6 bases, there was a span of 14 bases. The CDR3 has 14 amino acids.

CDR3 nucleotides: TGTGCCAGCAGTGCCACCGGGACAAGCTCTGGAAACACCATATATTTT. As protein: CASSATGTSSGNTIYF. The chain combines TRBV6-6 with TRBJ1-3, with D maybe TRBD1 (6 bases). In germline, CDR1 is MNHNY, CDR2 SVGAGI (reference sequence). Trimming stripped 5 bases from V and 0 bases from J, with 14 bases between. The CDR3 loop spans 16 amino acids.